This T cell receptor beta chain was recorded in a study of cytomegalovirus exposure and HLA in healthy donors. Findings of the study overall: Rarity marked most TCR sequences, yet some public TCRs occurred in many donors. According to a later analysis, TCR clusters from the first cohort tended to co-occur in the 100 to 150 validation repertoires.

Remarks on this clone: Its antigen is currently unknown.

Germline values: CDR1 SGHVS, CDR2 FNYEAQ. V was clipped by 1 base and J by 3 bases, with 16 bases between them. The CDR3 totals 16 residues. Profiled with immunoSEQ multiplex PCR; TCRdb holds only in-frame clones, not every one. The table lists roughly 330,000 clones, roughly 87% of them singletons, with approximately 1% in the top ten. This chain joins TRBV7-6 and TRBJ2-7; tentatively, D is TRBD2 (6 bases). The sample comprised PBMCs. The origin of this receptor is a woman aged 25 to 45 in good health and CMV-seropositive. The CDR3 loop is CASSLVADGGSYEQYF. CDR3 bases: TGTGCCAGCAGCTTAGTTGCGGACGGAGGGAGCTACGAGCAGTACTTC. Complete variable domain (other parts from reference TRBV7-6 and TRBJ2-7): GAGVSQSPRYKVTKRGQDVALRCDPISGHVSLYWYRQALGQGPEFLTYFNYEAQQDKSGLPNDRFSAERPEGSISTLTIQRTEQRDSAMYRCASSLVADGGSYEQYFGPGTRLTVT.